These 9 T cell receptor beta chains came from one sample sequenced in a study of cytomegalovirus exposure and HLA in healthy donors. Profiled with immunoSEQ multiplex PCR; TCRdb holds only in-frame clones, not every one. The sample shows 95,000 to 150,000 clones, roughly nine tenths of them seen only once. The sequenced sample was PBMCs. Source of these receptors: a woman aged 18-29 years in good health and CMV-seronegative.

The rearrangement joins TRBV19 to TRBJ2-3, with 14 bases fitting TRBD2. The CDR3 spans 17 residues. Trimming took 6 bases from V and 0 from J; bases not matched to a gene: 5. The V gene's germline CDR1 is LNHDA and CDR2 SQIVND (reference sequence). The CDR3 region has the DNA TGTGCCAGTAGGGGGACTAGCGGGAGTGGAAGCACAGATACGCAGTATTTT. Protein: CASRGTSGSGSTDTQYF.

The V and J genes are TRBV11-3 and TRBJ2-3, with D tentatively TRBD1 (7 bases). Trimming pared 5 bases from V and 2 bases from J, leaving 17 bases between. The germline V gene has CDR1 SGHNT and CDR2 YENEEA. The CDR3 has 16 amino acids. CDR3 sequence: CASSAGQLLFTDTQYF. CDR3 coding DNA: TGTGCCAGCAGCGCGGGACAGCTCCTATTCACAGATACGCAGTATTTT.

This rearrangement joins TRBV7-2 to TRBJ2-5, with 10 bases matching TRBD2. The CDR3 has 16 amino acids. Per the germline V gene, CDR1 is SGHTA and CDR2 is FQGNSA. V lost 5 bases, J lost 0 bases, and 6 bases stayed unmatched. CDR3 sequence (DNA): TGTGCCAGCAGCCCACAAGCGGGGGGGTACCAAGAGACCCAGTACTTC. The encoded protein is CASSPQAGGYQETQYF.

The V and J genes are TRBV28 and TRBJ2-3, with 7 bases matching TRBD2. CDR1 and CDR2 (germline): MDHEN, SYDVKM. The CDR3 runs 16 residues. J gave up 3 bases and V 6 bases, and 12 bases lay outside the gene matches. The CDR3 region is CASSQGSSGVTDTQYF. The CDR3 DNA sequence: TGTGCCAGCAGCCAAGGATCAAGCGGGGTTACAGATACGCAGTATTTT.

The chain uses TRBV7-6 and TRBJ2-1; 8 bases are a match to TRBD2. The CDR3 runs to 15 residues. Per germline, CDR1 SGHVS and CDR2 FNYEAQ. Trimming cost V 5 bases and J 3 bases; bases outside gene matches: 6. The CDR3 bases are TGTGCCAGCAGCCGTATTAGCGGGAACTACAATGAGCAGTTCTTC. Protein: CASSRISGNYNEQFF.

The chain is built from TRBV9 and TRBJ1-2; 8 bases map to TRBD1. The junction had 8 bases not matched to a gene; V was cut back by 4 bases and J by 6 bases. This CDR3 has 14 amino acids. The germline V gene has CDR1 SGDLS and CDR2 YYNGEE. The CDR3 sequence: CASSRQGMVDGYTF. CDR3 DNA: TGTGCCAGCAGCAGACAGGGGATGGTGGATGGCTACACCTTC.

This chain links TRBV10-3 with TRBJ2-5; D possibly corresponds to TRBD1 (6 bases). The V gene lost 5 bases and the J gene lost 3 bases, with 7 bases spanning the gap. This CDR3 has 12 residues. The germline CDR1 and CDR2 sequences are ENHRY and SYGVKD. The CDR3 region is CAISSGEETQYF. CDR3 in DNA: TGTGCCATCAGTTCAGGGGAAGAGACCCAGTACTTC.

The count of this clone is one. The genes are TRBV19 and TRBJ2-2; perhaps TRBD1 as D (5 bases). V lost 5 bases and J lost 5, with 12 bases in between. Germline V gene lookup returns CDR1 LNHDA and CDR2 SQIVND (reference sequence). The CDR3 consists of 14 residues. This CDR3 reads CASSLGQTTGELFF. The CDR3 DNA sequence: TGTGCCAGTAGTCTGGGGCAGACAACCGGGGAGCTGTTTTTT.

The rearrangement joins TRBV28 to TRBJ1-2; D may be TRBD1 (5 bases). Trimming took 3 bases from V and 0 from J, leaving 11 bases between them. This CDR3 has 15 residues. Germline V gene sequence: CDR1 MDHEN, CDR2 SYDVKM. The CDR3 sequence is CASSFQWGANYGYTF. Written as DNA, the CDR3 is TGTGCCAGCAGTTTTCAGTGGGGGGCTAACTATGGCTACACCTTC.